This entry lists 10 T cell receptor beta chains sequenced from one sample in a study of cytomegalovirus exposure and HLA in healthy donors. The PCR made use of 60 Vbeta and 13 Jbeta primers. Clones were sequenced by immunoSEQ multiplex PCR, and TCRdb holds only the in-frame ones, with some missing. The data show over 45,000 clones, about 80% seen once. Specimen: PBMCs. These receptors were taken from a man aged 25-40 years in good health and CMV-seronegative.

This chain connects TRBV5-1 to TRBJ2-7, with D tentatively TRBD1 (6 bases). Trimming stripped 4 bases from V and 5 bases from J, with 13 bases between. Per germline, CDR1 SGHRS and CDR2 YFSETQ. The CDR3 is made up of 13 amino acids. CDR3 region: CASSGTGNDEQYF. In DNA form, the CDR3 reads TGCGCCAGCAGCGGAACAGGGAACGACGAGCAGTACTTC.

The rearrangement joins TRBV7-2 to TRBJ2-7; D call uncertain. Germline lookup yields CDR1 SGHTA and CDR2 FQGNSA. This CDR3 spans 15 amino acids. V lost 7 bases and J 2 bases, leaving 18 bases between the germline ends. CDR3 loop: CASTAHSAAAYEQYF. CDR3 bases: TGTGCCAGCACCGCACATTCGGCGGCCGCCTACGAGCAGTACTTC.

This clone was found once. The gene calls are TRBV27 and TRBJ2-3; 7 nucleotides line up with TRBD1. V was clipped by 2 bases and J by 8 bases; unmatched bases: 10. CDR1 MNHEY and CDR2 SMNVEV come from the germline V gene (reference sequence). The CDR3 covers 15 residues. This CDR3 is CASSLDRQGKGTQYF. As DNA, the CDR3 is TGTGCCAGCAGTTTAGACCGACAGGGTAAAGGTACGCAGTATTTT.

The chain recombines TRBV9 with TRBJ1-2; D possibly corresponds to TRBD1 (5 bases). The germline V and J ends were trimmed by 0 bases and 2 bases, with 17 bases remaining between them. Germline V gives CDR1 SGDLS, CDR2 YYNGEE. This CDR3 is built from 17 residues. The CDR3 bases are TGTGCCAGCAGCGTAGCTTCTGGGGGGGTTTCGAACTATGGCTACACCTTC. Its translation is CASSVASGGVSNYGYTF.

V is TRBV5-6 and J is TRBJ2-3; 7 nucleotides line up with TRBD1. The germline V gene has CDR1 SGHDT and CDR2 YYEEEE. V dropped 4 bases and J dropped 2; count of bases not matched to a gene: 7. This CDR3 is 15 amino acids long. The CDR3 spells CASSLGQAFTDTQYF. CDR3 nucleotide sequence: TGTGCCAGCAGCCTAGGACAGGCCTTCACAGATACGCAGTATTTT.

The chain is built from TRBV15 and TRBJ1-1; the D is unclear. Trimming took 0 bases from V and 0 from J, leaving 5 bases between them. The CDR3 length is 14 residues. Germline V CDR1 and CDR2: LNHNV, YYDKDF (reference sequence). The CDR3 sequence is CATSRDAVNTEAFF. In DNA form, the CDR3 reads TGTGCCACCAGCAGAGATGCAGTGAACACTGAAGCTTTCTTT.

The chain carries TRBV10-2 and TRBJ2-1; TRBD2 agrees at 7 bases. Germline CDR1 and CDR2: WSHSY and SAAADI. V was clipped by 6 bases and J by 0 bases; unmatched bases: 5. The CDR3 length is 15 residues. The CDR3 nucleotides read TGCGCCAGCAGACTAGCGCAGAGCTCCTACAATGAGCAGTTCTTC. Translated, it gives CASRLAQSSYNEQFF.

V is TRBV10-3 and J is TRBJ2-3; 7 nucleotides agree with TRBD1. The CDR3 runs 15 residues. V lost 5 bases and J lost 6; bases outside the gene matches: 11. The germline V gene has CDR1 ENHRY and CDR2 SYGVKD. The CDR3 DNA is TGTGCCATCAGTTACAGGGGCTTAGATGGGGATACGCAGTATTTT. Residues: CAISYRGLDGDTQYF.

The chain uses TRBV30 and TRBJ1-2, with 9 bases identical to TRBD1. Germline V lookup: CDR1 GTSNPN, CDR2 SVGIG (reference sequence). CDR3 size: 12 residues. V shed 2 bases and J 8 bases; nucleotides not matched to a gene: 3. The CDR3 DNA sequence: TGTGCCTGGAGTTGGACAGGGGAAGGCTACACCTTC. Its translation: CAWSWTGEGYTF.

V and J are TRBV6-5 and TRBJ1-1, with TRBD1 identical over 7 bases. CDR3 size: 15 residues. With 5 bases clipped from V and 5 bases from J, the junction kept 11 bases outside the gene matches. Germline V gene data show CDR1 as MNHEY and CDR2 as SVGAGI. The chain's CDR3 is CASSAGQRGRTEAFF. The CDR3 nucleotides are TGTGCCAGCAGTGCGGGACAGAGGGGTCGGACTGAAGCTTTCTTT.